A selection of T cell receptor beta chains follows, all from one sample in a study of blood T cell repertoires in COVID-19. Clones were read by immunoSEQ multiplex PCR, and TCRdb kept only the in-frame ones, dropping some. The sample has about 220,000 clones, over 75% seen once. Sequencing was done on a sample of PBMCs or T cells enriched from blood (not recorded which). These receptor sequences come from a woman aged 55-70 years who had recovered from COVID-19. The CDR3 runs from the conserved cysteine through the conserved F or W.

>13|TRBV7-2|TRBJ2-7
CASSFSGGYEQYF
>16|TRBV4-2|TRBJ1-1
CASSPKTTGSNTEAFF
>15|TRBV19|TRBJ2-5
CASSIFPGTPGAQYF
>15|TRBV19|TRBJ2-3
CASRRAGVGGDTQYF
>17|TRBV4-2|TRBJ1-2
CASSQAGQGVPNYGYTF
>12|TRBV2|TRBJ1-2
CASSPTGIGYTF
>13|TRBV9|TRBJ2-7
CASSASTGLEQYF
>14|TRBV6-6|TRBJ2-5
CASRIAGAVETQYF
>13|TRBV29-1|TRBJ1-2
CSVEAGRRYGYTF
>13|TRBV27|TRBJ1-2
CASSSGQGGGYTF
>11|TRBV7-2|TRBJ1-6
CASRAESPLHF
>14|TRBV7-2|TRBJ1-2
CASSKGTGRTGYTF
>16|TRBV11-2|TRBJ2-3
CASSWSTGVSTDTQYF
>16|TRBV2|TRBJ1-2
CASSEVRGRVNYGYTF
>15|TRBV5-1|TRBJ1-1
CASSLQGARNTEAFF
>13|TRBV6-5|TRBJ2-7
CASSFDRGDEQYF
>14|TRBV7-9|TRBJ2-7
CASSLGGMTYEQYF
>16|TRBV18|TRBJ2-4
CASSEEAVGVKNIQYF
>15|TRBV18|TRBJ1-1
CASSPGKGSNTEAFF
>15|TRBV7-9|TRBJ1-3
CASSSGVYSGNTIYF
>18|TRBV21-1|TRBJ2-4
CASSRGTSGNIAKNIQYF
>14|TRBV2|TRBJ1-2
CASGQSTSNYGYTF
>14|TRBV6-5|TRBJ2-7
CASAAREGGYEQYF
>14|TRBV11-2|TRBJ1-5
CASSRGQSNQPQHF
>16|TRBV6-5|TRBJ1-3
CASSYSGGTPGNTIYF
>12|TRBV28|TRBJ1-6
CASSLGGSPLHF
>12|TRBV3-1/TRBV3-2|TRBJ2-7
CASSRGLSEQYF